This T cell receptor (beta chain) was identified during a study of CD8+CD57+ T cells in acquired aplastic anemia. In the study overall: Sorted cells (CD4+ and CD8+) yielded DNA amounts that averaged about 3.1 ug. Study-wide results and limits: Statistical testing detected no significant gap in CD8+ Simpson's diversity between patients and controls. Patients and controls shared over 25 CD8+ CDR3 sequences, highly expressed in patients.

Notes on this clonotype: Its antigen remains unidentified.

The use of genomic DNA as template underpinned the TCR beta VDJ and CDR3 profiling. Each CDR3 protein gets one entry after TCRdb re-called the reads with MiXCR. Seen here are about 120,000 distinct CDR3 sequences, roughly 55% observed once, and the top ten hold 25% to 30%. The V gene's germline CDR1 is DFQATT and CDR2 SNEGSKA (reference sequence). The CDR3 covers 14 residues. V lost 2 bases to trimming and J lost 7 bases; unmatched junction nucleotides: 6. Sequencing was done on patients that had shown CD8+CD57+ cell expansion by flow cytometry. All patients were therapy-naive when blood was sampled. The source is a human donor with aplastic anemia. Source material: sorted CD4+, CD8+, or CD8+CD57+ T cells (not recorded which) from PBMCs. The chain employs TRBV20-1 and TRBJ2-7, with 12 bases aligning to TRBD1. The CDR3 spells CSARWGQGAGEQYF. The CDR3 DNA is TGCAGTGCTAGATGGGGACAGGGGGCGGGGGAGCAGTACTTC.